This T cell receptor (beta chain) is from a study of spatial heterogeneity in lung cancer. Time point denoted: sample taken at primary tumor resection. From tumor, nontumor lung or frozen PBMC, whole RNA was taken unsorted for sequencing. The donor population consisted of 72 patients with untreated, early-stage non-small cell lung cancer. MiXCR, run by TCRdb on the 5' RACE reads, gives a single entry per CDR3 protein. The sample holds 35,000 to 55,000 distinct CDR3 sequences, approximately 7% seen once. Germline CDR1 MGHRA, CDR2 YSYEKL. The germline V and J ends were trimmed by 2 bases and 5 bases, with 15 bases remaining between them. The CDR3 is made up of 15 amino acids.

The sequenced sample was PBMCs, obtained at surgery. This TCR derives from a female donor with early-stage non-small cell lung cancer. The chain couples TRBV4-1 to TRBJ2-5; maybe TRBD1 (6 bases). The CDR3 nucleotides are TGCGCCAGCAGCCAAACAGGGCCCCGGGCGGAGACCCAGTACTTC. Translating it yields CASSQTGPRAETQYF.